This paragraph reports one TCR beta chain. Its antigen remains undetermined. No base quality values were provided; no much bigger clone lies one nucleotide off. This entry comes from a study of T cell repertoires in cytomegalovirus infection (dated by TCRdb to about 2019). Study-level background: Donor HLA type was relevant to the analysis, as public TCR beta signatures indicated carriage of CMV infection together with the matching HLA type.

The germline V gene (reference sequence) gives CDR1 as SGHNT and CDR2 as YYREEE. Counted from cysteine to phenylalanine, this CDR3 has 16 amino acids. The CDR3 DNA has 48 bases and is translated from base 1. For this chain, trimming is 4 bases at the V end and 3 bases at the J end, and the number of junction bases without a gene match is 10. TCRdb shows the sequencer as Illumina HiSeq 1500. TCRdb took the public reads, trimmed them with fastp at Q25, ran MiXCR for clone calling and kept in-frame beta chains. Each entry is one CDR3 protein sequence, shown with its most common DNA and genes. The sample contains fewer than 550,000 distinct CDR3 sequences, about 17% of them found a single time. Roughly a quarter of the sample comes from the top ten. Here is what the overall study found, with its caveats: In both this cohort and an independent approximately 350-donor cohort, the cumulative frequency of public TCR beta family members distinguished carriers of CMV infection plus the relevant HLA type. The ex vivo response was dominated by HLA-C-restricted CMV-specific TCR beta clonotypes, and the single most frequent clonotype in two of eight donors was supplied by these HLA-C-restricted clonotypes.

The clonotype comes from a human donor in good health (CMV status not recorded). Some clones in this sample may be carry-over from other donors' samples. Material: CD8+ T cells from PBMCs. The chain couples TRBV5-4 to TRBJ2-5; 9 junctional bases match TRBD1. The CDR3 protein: CASSDPGQGLKETQYF. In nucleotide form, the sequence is TGTGCCAGCAGCGATCCCGGACAGGGGCTAAAAGAGACCCAGTACTTC.